This TCR beta chain emerged from a study of blood T cell repertoires in COVID-19. Those who participated ranged in age from roughly 18 to 100 years and resided in 20 to 30 US areas. The protocol was immunoSEQ multiplex PCR, while the TCRdb copy is restricted to in-frame clones and leaves out a portion. The table includes 240,000 or so clones, roughly 86% detected once. The V gene's germline CDR1 is SNHLY and CDR2 FYNNEI. The CDR3 is made up of 15 amino acids. Notes on this clone: At one of its ends the junction is not consistent with the germline gene, which may arise from a read error.

The material sequenced was PBMCs or T cells enriched from blood (not recorded which). The V gene is TRBV2, the J gene TRBJ2-1, with 9 bases lining up with TRBD2. This receptor was identified in a woman aged 40 to 50 with acute COVID-19. The CDR3 protein is CASTEAGGVTYEQFF. The CDR3 region has the DNA TGTGCCAGCACTGAAGCGGGAGGCGTTACGTATGAGCAGTTCTTC.